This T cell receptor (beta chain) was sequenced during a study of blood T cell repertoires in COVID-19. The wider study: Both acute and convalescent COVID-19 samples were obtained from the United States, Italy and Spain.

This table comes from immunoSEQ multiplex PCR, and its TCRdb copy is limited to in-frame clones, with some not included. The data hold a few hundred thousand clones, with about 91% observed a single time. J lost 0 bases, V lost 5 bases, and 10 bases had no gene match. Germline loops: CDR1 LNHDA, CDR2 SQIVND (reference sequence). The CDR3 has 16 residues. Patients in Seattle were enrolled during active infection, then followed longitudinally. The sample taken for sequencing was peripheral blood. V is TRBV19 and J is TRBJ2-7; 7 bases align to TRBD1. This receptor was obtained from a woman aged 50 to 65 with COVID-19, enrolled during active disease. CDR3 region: CASSPADRLLSYEQYF. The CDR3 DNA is TGTGCCAGTAGTCCCGCGGACAGGCTTCTCTCCTACGAGCAGTACTTC.